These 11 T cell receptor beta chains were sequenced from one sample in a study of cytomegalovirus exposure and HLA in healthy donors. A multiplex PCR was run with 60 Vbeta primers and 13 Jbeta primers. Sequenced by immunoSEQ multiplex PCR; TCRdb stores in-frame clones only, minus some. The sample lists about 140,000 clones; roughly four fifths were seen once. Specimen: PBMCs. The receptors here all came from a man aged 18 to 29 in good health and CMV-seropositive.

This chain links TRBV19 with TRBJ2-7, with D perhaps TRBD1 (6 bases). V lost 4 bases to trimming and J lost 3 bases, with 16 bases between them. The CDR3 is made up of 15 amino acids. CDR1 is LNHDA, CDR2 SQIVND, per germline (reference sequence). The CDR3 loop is CASSRTRDNHYEQYF. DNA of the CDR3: TGTGCCAGTAGTAGAACCCGGGACAACCACTACGAGCAGTACTTC.

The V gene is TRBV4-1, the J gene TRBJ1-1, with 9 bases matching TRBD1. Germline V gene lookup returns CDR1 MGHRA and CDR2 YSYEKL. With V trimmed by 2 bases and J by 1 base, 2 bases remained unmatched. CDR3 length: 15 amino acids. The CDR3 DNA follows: TGCGCCAGCAGCCAATTGGACAGGGGGAACACTGAAGCTTTCTTT. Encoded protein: CASSQLDRGNTEAFF.

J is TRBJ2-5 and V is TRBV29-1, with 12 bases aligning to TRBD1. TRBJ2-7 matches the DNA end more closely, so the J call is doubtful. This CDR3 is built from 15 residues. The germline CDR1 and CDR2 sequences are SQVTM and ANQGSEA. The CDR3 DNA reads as TGCAGCGTAGGCGGGACAGGGGGCTTTCTTTACGAGCAGTACTTC. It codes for CSVGGTGGFLYEQYF.

In DNA, the CDR3 is TGTGCCAGCAGCGCCGGGACAGGGGTTTTTTACACTGAAGCTTTCTTT. It codes for CASSAGTGVFYTEAFF. The chain has TRBV6-6 and TRBJ1-1; 10 bases fit TRBD1. Trimming cost V 6 bases and J 3 bases; bases outside gene matches: 10. The CDR3 loop spans 16 amino acids. Looked up from germline, CDR1 is MNHNY and CDR2 is SVGAGI (reference sequence).

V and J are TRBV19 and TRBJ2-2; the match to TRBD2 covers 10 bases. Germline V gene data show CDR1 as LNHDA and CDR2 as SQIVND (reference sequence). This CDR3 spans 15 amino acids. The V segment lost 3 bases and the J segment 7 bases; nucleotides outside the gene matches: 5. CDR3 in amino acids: CASSIPGLAFGELFF. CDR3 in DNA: TGTGCCAGTAGTATTCCGGGACTAGCGTTCGGGGAGCTGTTTTTT.

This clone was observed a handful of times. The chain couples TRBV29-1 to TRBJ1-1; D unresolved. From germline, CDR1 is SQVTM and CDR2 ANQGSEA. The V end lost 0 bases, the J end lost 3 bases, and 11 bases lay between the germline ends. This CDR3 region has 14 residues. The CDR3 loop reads CSVEDMRHDTEAFF. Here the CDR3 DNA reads TGCAGCGTTGAAGATATGCGTCACGACACTGAAGCTTTCTTT.

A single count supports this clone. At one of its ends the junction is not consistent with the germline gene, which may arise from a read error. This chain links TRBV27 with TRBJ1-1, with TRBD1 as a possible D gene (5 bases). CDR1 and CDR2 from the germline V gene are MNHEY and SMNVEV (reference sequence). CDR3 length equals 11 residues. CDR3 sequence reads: CASSFAREVFF. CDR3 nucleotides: TGTGCCAGCAGTTTCGCCAGGGAAGTTTTCTTT.

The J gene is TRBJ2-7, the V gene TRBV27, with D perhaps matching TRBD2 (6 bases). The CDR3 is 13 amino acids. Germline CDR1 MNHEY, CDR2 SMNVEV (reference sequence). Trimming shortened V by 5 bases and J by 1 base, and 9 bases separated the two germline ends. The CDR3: CASSAGSSYEQYF. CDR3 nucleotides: TGTGCCAGCAGTGCGGGGTCATCCTACGAGCAGTACTTC.

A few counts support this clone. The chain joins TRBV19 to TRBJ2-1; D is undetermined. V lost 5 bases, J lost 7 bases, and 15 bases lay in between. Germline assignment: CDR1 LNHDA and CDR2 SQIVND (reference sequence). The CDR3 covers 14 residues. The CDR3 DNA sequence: TGTGCCAGTAGTCATTCCTACAGTGATAATGAGCAGTTCTTC. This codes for CASSHSYSDNEQFF.

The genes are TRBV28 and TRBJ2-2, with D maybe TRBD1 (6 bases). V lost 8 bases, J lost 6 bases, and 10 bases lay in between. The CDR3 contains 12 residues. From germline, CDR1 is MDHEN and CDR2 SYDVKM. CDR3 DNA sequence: TGTGCCAGCCAACAGGGCCCCGGGGAGCTGTTTTTT. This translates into CASQQGPGELFF.

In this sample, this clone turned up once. CDR3 amino acids: CASSDTHGLTYEQYF. The CDR3 bases are TGTGCCAGCAGTGATACGCACGGACTAACCTACGAGCAGTACTTC. V is TRBV27 and J is TRBJ2-7; maybe TRBD2 (6 bases). The ends were cut back, 5 bases at V and 2 bases at J, with 16 bases in the middle. The length of the CDR3 is 15 residues. Per the germline V gene, CDR1 is MNHEY and CDR2 is SMNVEV (reference sequence).